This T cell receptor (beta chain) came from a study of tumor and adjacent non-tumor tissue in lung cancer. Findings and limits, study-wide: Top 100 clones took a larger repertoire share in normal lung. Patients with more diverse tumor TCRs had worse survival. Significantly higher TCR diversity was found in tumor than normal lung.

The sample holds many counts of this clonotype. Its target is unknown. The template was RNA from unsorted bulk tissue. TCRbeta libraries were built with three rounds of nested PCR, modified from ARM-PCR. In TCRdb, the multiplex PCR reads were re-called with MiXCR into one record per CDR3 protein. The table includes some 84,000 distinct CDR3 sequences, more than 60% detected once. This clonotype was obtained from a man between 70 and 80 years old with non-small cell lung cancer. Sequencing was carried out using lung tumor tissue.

CDR3 sequence (DNA): TGCAGTGCTCGGCGCACCTACGAGCAGTACTTC. Protein: CSARRTYEQYF. V and J are TRBV20-1 and TRBJ2-7; no definite D call. Germline CDR1 reads DFQATT; CDR2 reads SNEGSKA (reference sequence). The CDR3 contains 11 residues. Trimming pared 5 bases from V and 2 bases from J, leaving 7 bases between.